This TCR beta chain came from a study of T cell changes during pregnancy in multiple sclerosis. Produced via immunoSEQ multiplex PCR; TCRdb's table is partial and in-frame only. This sample has about 110,000 clones, with 92% found just once. V lost 4 bases to trimming and J lost 5 bases, with 8 bases between them. Germline V lookup: CDR1 SGHTA, CDR2 FQGNSA. This CDR3 comprises 12 residues. The material was peripheral blood, obtained after pregnancy. This TCR was recovered from a female donor with multiple sclerosis, enrolled in a pregnancy study. The gene calls are TRBV7-2 and TRBJ1-1; D ambiguous. For the CDR3, the DNA is TGTGCCAGCAGCTCGCCGAGGACTGAAGCTTTCTTT. Its translation is CASSSPRTEAFF. The entire variable domain, with the rest obtained from reference TRBV7-2 and TRBJ1-1, is as follows: GAGVSQSPSNKVTEKGKDVELRCDPISGHTALYWYRQSLGQGLEFLIYFQGNSAPDKSGLPSDRFSAERTGGSVSTLTIQRTQQEDSAVYLCASSSPRTEAFFGQGTRLTVV.